This passage covers 6 T cell receptor beta chains from one sample sequenced in a study of blood T cell repertoires in COVID-19. Libraries were prepared by immunoSEQ multiplex PCR; TCRdb keeps only in-frame clonotypes and omits some of them. The sample lists approximately 160,000 clones, roughly 80% occurring once. The specimen was PBMCs or T cells enriched from blood (not recorded which). Receptor source: a woman aged 50 to 60 who had recovered from COVID-19.

This chain connects TRBV7-9 to TRBJ1-1, with D uncertain. The ends were cut back, 5 bases at V and 3 bases at J, with 10 bases in the middle. The CDR3 covers 13 residues. CDR1 and CDR2 (germline): SEHNR, FQNEAQ (reference sequence). The CDR3 DNA follows: TGTGCCAGCAGCCTTCAAGAGGACACTGAAGCTTTCTTT. It is translated as CASSLQEDTEAFF. Drawing the rest from reference TRBV7-9 and TRBJ1-1, the complete variable domain is DTGVSQNPRHKITKRGQNVTFRCDPISEHNRLYWYRQTLGQGPEFLTYFQNEAQLEKSRLLSDRFSAERPKGSFSTLEIQRTEQGDSAMYLCASSLQEDTEAFFGQGTRLTVV.

The CDR3 nucleotides read TGTGCCAGCAGTGACTCCCACAGGAACACTGAAGCTTTCTTT. Amino acids: CASSDSHRNTEAFF. This chain connects TRBV6-4 to TRBJ1-1; D unclear. V lost 0 bases and J 1 base, leaving 6 bases between the germline ends. The CDR3 is 14 residues long. CDR1 and CDR2 (germline): MRHNA, SNTAGT.

The chain is built from TRBV30 and TRBJ1-6; TRBD1 matches at 8 bases. This CDR3 region has 14 residues. J was trimmed by 10 bases and V by 3 bases; bases with no gene match: 8. Germline CDR1 reads GTSNPN; CDR2 reads SVGIG (reference sequence). This CDR3 is CAWSIGQGGSPLHF. For the CDR3, the DNA is TGTGCCTGGAGCATCGGACAGGGTGGGTCACCCCTCCACTTT.

In its sample, this clone was seen once. The rearrangement links TRBV4-3 to TRBJ2-1; possible D gene TRBD2, 6 bases. The CDR3 is made up of 16 amino acids. Germline V lookup: CDR1 LGHNA, CDR2 YSLEER. V was pared by 0 bases and J by 8 bases, with 17 bases between. The CDR3 sequence is CASSQEGDSRRDEQFF. DNA of the CDR3: TGCGCCAGCAGCCAAGAAGGGGACTCCAGAAGAGATGAGCAGTTCTTC.

This clone has a count of ten or more. The gene calls are TRBV7-9 and TRBJ1-2; a weak D match, TRBD1 (5 bases). The CDR3 sequence is 12 residues long. Germline CDR1 reads SEHNR; CDR2 reads FQNEAQ (reference sequence). V was shortened by 3 bases and J by 8 bases, with 10 bases between the two germline ends. CDR3 coding DNA: TGTGCCAGCAGCTTTGGGGCGGGAGGCTACACCTTC. This codes for CASSFGAGGYTF.

This chain links TRBV7-9 with TRBJ2-1; 9 nucleotides align to TRBD2. V was clipped by 7 bases and J by 4 bases; unmatched bases: 8. Germline values: CDR1 SEHNR, CDR2 FQNEAQ (reference sequence). The CDR3 spans 15 residues. This chain's CDR3 is CASTPGSGGYNEQFF. CDR3 bases: TGTGCCAGCACCCCAGGCAGCGGGGGGTACAATGAGCAGTTCTTC.